This paragraph reports one TCR beta chain. Its antigen is still unknown. Specified time point: pretreatment peripheral blood. The sample comes from a study of PD-L1 blockade in urothelial cancer. Study-level information: About 90% of the roughly 29 patients comprised males who had bladder-origin urothelial cancer. After treatment start, blood was analyzed at 3 weeks (second dose) and at 6 weeks. Blood samples had a median of approximately 150,000 T cells, some 83,000 unique TCRs, and clonality approximately 0.085.

Findings and caveats of the study: Durable benefit was linked to greater 3-week expansion of tumor-associated blood clones.

CDR1 and CDR2 from the germline V gene are MNHEY and SMNVEV (reference sequence). The CDR3 extends over 17 amino acids. V was clipped by 5 bases and J by 0 bases; unmatched bases: 4. Profiling relied on immunoSEQ multiplex PCR, and the TCRdb table lists in-frame clones only, not all of them. This sample yields roughly 54,000 clones, of which 87% are seen a single time; around 15% belongs to the top ten. This receptor was identified in a woman aged 55-70 years with urothelial cancer. The chain carries TRBV27 and TRBJ2-6; 10 positions match TRBD1. The input for sequencing was PBMCs, taken around atezolizumab (anti-PD-L1) treatment. The DNA of the CDR3 is TGTGCCAGCAGTATGGGACAGGGGCGCTCTGGGGCCAACGTCCTGACTTTC. This gives the protein CASSMGQGRSGANVLTF.